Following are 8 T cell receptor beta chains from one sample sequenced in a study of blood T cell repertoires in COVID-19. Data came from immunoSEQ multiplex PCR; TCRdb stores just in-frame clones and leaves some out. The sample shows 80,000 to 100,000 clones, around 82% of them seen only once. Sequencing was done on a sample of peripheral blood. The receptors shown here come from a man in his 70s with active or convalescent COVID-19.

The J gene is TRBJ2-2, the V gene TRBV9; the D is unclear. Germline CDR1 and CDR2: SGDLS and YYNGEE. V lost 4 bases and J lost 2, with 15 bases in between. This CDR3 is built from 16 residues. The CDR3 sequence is CASSPNPPGNTGELFF. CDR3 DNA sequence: TGTGCCAGCAGCCCAAATCCCCCAGGAAACACCGGGGAGCTGTTTTTT.

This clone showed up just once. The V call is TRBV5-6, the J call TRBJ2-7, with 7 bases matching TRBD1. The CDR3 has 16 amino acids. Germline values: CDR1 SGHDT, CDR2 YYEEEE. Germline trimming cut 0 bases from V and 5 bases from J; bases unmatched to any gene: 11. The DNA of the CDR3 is TGTGCCAGCAGCTTGGTCTCTCAGCAGGGGGACGACGAGCAGTACTTC. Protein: CASSLVSQQGDDEQYF.

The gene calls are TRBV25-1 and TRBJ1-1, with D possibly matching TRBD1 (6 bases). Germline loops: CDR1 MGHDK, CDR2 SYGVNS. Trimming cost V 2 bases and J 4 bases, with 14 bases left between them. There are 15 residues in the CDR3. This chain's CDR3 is CASSETGISGTEAFF. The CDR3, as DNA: TGTGCCAGCAGTGAAACAGGGATAAGTGGCACTGAAGCTTTCTTT.

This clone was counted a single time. CDR3 sequence reads: CASRIDRGRADTQYF. The CDR3 nucleotides are TGTGCCAGCAGAATCGACAGGGGTCGAGCAGATACGCAGTATTTT. J is TRBJ2-3 and V is TRBV6-6; the match to TRBD1 covers 8 bases. The CDR3 covers 15 residues. Germline-derived CDR1 and CDR2 are MNHNY and SVGAGI (reference sequence). Germline trimming cut 6 bases from V and 4 bases from J; bases unmatched to any gene: 9.

The CDR3 protein is CASPRGQVGWNQPQHF. DNA of the CDR3: TGTGCAAGTCCACGTGGACAGGTAGGATGGAATCAGCCCCAGCATTTT. The V and J genes are TRBV12-2 and TRBJ1-5; TRBD1, the D gene given by the table, was not confirmed from the DNA. TRBV12-2 has pseudogene status. The CDR3 is 16 amino acids.

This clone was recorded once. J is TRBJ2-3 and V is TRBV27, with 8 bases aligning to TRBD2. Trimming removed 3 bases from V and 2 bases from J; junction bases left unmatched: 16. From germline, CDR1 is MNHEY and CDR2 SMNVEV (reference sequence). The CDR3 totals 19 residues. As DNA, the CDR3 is TGTGCCAGCAGTTTGGCACCGCCGCGGACAGCGGGGGACACAGATACGCAGTATTTT. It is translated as CASSLAPPRTAGDTDTQYF.

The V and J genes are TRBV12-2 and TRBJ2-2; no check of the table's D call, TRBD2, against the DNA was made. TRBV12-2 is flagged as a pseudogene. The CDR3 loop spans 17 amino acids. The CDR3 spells CASRFPRNKEVDGELFF. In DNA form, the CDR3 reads TGTGCAAGTCGCTTCCCGAGGAACAAGGAGGTTGACGGGGAGCTGTTTTTT.

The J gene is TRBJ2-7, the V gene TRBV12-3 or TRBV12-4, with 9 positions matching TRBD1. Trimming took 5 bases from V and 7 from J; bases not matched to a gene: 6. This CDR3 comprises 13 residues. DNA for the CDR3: TGTGCCAGCAGTACCGGGACAGGGAGGGAGCAGTACTTC. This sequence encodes CASSTGTGREQYF.